A single sample gave rise to the 20 T cell receptor beta chains below, sequenced in a study of T cell changes during pregnancy in multiple sclerosis. Generated by immunoSEQ multiplex PCR, the TCRdb table keeps only in-frame clones and is missing some. The sample consists of some 83,000 clones, 90% to 95% of them appearing once. This specimen was PBMCs, taken in the first trimester of pregnancy. Receptor source: a female donor in good health, serving as a control in a pregnancy study. Some clones in this sample may be carry-over from other donors' samples.

This clone showed up just once. The chain has TRBV29-1 and TRBJ1-1, with 10 bases that match TRBD1. CDR3 size: 15 residues. In germline, CDR1 is SQVTM, CDR2 ANQGSEA. J lost 1 base, V lost 5 bases, and 7 bases had no gene match. CDR3 sequence reads: CSVSGTGVSNTEAFF. The CDR3 DNA reads as TGCAGCGTTTCCGGGACAGGGGTATCGAACACTGAAGCTTTCTTT.

In its sample, this clone was seen once. CDR3 loop: CASSPGLAVSTDTQYF. In DNA form, the CDR3 reads TGTGCCAGCAGTCCGGGACTAGCGGTTAGCACAGATACGCAGTATTTT. This chain connects TRBV28 to TRBJ2-3; 11 nucleotides agree with TRBD2. V lost 5 bases and J lost 0; bases outside the gene matches: 4. CDR3 length: 16 residues. CDR1 and CDR2 (germline): MDHEN, SYDVKM.

V is TRBV5-5 and J is TRBJ1-3; a possible D gene is TRBD1 (5 bases). V was clipped by 4 bases and J by 1 base, with 9 bases between them. Germline V gene sequence: CDR1 SGHKS, CDR2 YYEKEE (reference sequence). The CDR3 is made up of 14 amino acids. In DNA form, the CDR3 reads TGTGCCAGCAGCCCCGGGGGGTCTGGAAACACCATATATTTT. Protein product: CASSPGGSGNTIYF. Together with reference TRBV5-5 and TRBJ1-3, the CDR3 gives the full variable domain: DAGVTQSPTHLIKTRGQQVTLRCSPISGHKSVSWYQQVLGQGPQFIFQYYEKEERGRGNFPDRFSARQFPNYSSELNVNALLLGDSALYLCASSPGGSGNTIYFGEGSWLTVV.

The V gene is TRBV28, the J gene TRBJ1-1, with 7 bases identical to TRBD1. The CDR3 has 15 residues. The germline CDR1 and CDR2 sequences are MDHEN and SYDVKM. V trimming: 4 bases; J trimming: 4 bases; junction bases outside the gene matches: 9. The CDR3 DNA sequence: TGTGCCAGCAGTTACAGGGGTAGGTTAGGCACTGAAGCTTTCTTT. Translating it yields CASSYRGRLGTEAFF.

The chain is built from TRBV5-6 and TRBJ1-6; the match to TRBD1 covers 7 bases. With 4 bases clipped from V and 5 bases from J, the junction kept 3 bases outside the gene matches. CDR1 and CDR2 (germline): SGHDT, YYEEEE. This CDR3 spans 14 amino acids. The CDR3 protein is CASSPDRDNSPLHF. For the CDR3, the DNA is TGTGCCAGCAGCCCCGACAGGGATAATTCACCCCTCCACTTT.

This clone was seen once. V usage is TRBV9 and J usage is TRBJ1-2; D is undetermined. The CDR3 sequence is 11 residues long. Germline V gene sequence: CDR1 SGDLS, CDR2 YYNGEE. The V end was cut by 3 bases, the J end by 8 bases, with 8 bases between. CDR3 region: CASSAYIGYTF. The CDR3, as DNA: TGTGCCAGCAGCGCTTACATCGGCTACACCTTC.

V usage is TRBV9 and J usage is TRBJ2-5, with 10 positions matching TRBD1. J was trimmed by 4 bases and V by 0 bases; bases with no gene match: 3. Germline CDR1 is SGDLS and CDR2 is YYNGEE. CDR3 size: 15 residues. The CDR3 is CASSVAGQGVETQYF. CDR3 sequence (DNA): TGTGCCAGCAGCGTAGCTGGACAGGGGGTAGAGACCCAGTACTTC.

This clone was detected only once. The CDR3 coding sequence is TGTGCCAGCAGTTCCTACCTCGGGACAGACTCCTACGAGCAGTACTTC. Translation gives CASSSYLGTDSYEQYF. V and J are TRBV27 and TRBJ2-7; 7 bases agree with TRBD1. The CDR3 is 16 residues long. Losses at the gene ends were 4 bases for V and 0 bases for J; bases not matched to a gene: 9. The germline gives CDR1 MNHEY, CDR2 SMNVEV (reference sequence).

V gene TRBV15 combines with J gene TRBJ2-1; 12 positions match TRBD2. Germline V gene sequence: CDR1 LNHNV, CDR2 YYDKDF (reference sequence). The CDR3 is made up of 17 amino acids. Trimming took 0 bases from V and 5 from J; bases not matched to a gene: 5. The CDR3 sequence is CATSRDVTSGGNNEQFF. The DNA of the CDR3 is TGTGCCACCAGCAGAGACGTGACTAGCGGGGGAAACAATGAGCAGTTCTTC. Full variable domain (missing parts from reference TRBV15 and TRBJ2-1): DAMVIQNPRYQVTQFGKPVTLSCSQTLNHNVMYWYQQKSSQAPKLLFHYYDKDFNNEADTPDNFQSRRPNTSFCFLDIRSPGLGDTAMYLCATSRDVTSGGNNEQFFGPGTRLTVL.

V is TRBV28 and J is TRBJ2-2, with TRBD2 matching 9 bases. There are 17 residues in the CDR3. The J segment lost 3 bases and the V segment lost 4 bases, leaving 9 bases of the junction unmatched. Germline V gene sequence: CDR1 MDHEN, CDR2 SYDVKM. The CDR3 spells CASSSPLSGGYTGELFF. The CDR3 DNA reads TGTGCCAGCAGTTCCCCACTAAGCGGGGGGTACACCGGGGAGCTGTTTTTT.

The chain joins TRBV2 to TRBJ1-2; D gene ambiguous. The CDR3 contains 19 residues. Germline values: CDR1 SNHLY, CDR2 FYNNEI. Trimming shortened V by 1 base and J by 7 bases, and 28 bases separated the two germline ends. The CDR3 here is CASSEEVGVRAVHGGGYTF. In DNA, the CDR3 is TGTGCCAGCAGTGAAGAAGTTGGCGTGCGGGCGGTGCACGGTGGTGGCTACACCTTC.

This clone was counted a single time. This chain connects TRBV4-1 to TRBJ2-5, with D perhaps TRBD2 (5 bases). Germline V gene sequence: CDR1 MGHRA, CDR2 YSYEKL. This CDR3 is built from 15 residues. V shed 1 base and J shed 5 bases, with 14 bases lying between them. The CDR3 sequence is CASSQVGSLLETQYF. As DNA, the CDR3 is TGCGCCAGCAGCCAAGTGGGGAGTTTGTTGGAGACCCAGTACTTC.

The chain uses TRBV6-4 and TRBJ2-1; TRBD2 agrees at 9 bases. The CDR3 sequence is 15 residues long. J gave up 8 bases and V 6 bases, and 11 bases lay outside the gene matches. CDR1 is MRHNA, CDR2 SNTAGT, per germline. This CDR3 is CASRREFGGRDEQFF. Written as DNA, the CDR3 is TGTGCCAGCAGAAGGGAGTTCGGCGGGAGGGATGAGCAGTTCTTC.

V usage is TRBV25-1 and J usage is TRBJ1-1, with D possibly TRBD1 on 5 matching bases. This CDR3 has 14 amino acids. The ends were cut back, 5 bases at V and 1 base at J, with 11 bases in the middle. Looked up from germline, CDR1 is MGHDK and CDR2 is SYGVNS. The CDR3 nucleotides read TGTGCCAGCAGTCCAGGGTTCCCGAACACTGAAGCTTTCTTT. Amino acid sequence: CASSPGFPNTEAFF.

The gene calls are TRBV6-5 and TRBJ1-6; maybe TRBD1 (5 bases). This CDR3 contains 13 residues. Germline CDR1 is MNHEY and CDR2 is SVGAGI. Trimming took off 2 bases at V and 7 bases at J, with 6 bases between the two ends. The CDR3 DNA is TGTGCCAGCAGTTACAAGGGGAATTCACCCCTCCACTTT. It yields the protein CASSYKGNSPLHF.

CDR3 coding DNA: TGCGCCAGCAGCCAAGTTCAGTCACCCCTCCACTTT. The encoded protein is CASSQVQSPLHF. This chain connects TRBV4-1 to TRBJ1-6; D unresolved. The germline V gene encodes CDR1 MGHRA and CDR2 YSYEKL. This CDR3 is built from 12 residues. Trimming stripped 1 base from V and 10 bases from J, with 5 bases between.

The chain combines TRBV28 with TRBJ1-4, with TRBD1 matching over 10 bases. The CDR3 totals 14 residues. The V gene end was trimmed by 5 bases and the J gene end by 8 bases; junction bases not matched to a gene: 5. The V gene's germline CDR1 is MDHEN and CDR2 SYDVKM. Here the CDR3 DNA reads TGTGCCAGCAGTACGGACAGGGGGAACGAAAAACTGTTTTTT. Translation: CASSTDRGNEKLFF. Looking up the rest from reference TRBV28 and TRBJ1-4 gives the full variable domain: DVKVTQSSRYLVKRTGEKVFLECVQDMDHENMFWYRQDPGLGLRLIYFSYDVKMKEKGDIPEGYSVSREKKERFSLILESASTNQTSMYLCASSTDRGNEKLFFGSGTQLSVL.

This clone showed up just a few times. CDR3 coding DNA: TGTGCCAGCAGGAGGGGGCGGGATGGCTACACCTTC. The encoded protein is CASRRGRDGYTF. J is TRBJ1-2 and V is TRBV27; 7 bases are shared with TRBD1. Per germline, CDR1 MNHEY and CDR2 SMNVEV (reference sequence). The CDR3 has 12 residues. Trimming at V came to 6 bases and at J to 6 bases, leaving 4 bases not matched to a gene.

The rearrangement links TRBV28 to TRBJ2-7, with no clear D. Germline CDR1 MDHEN, CDR2 SYDVKM. The CDR3 has 12 residues. The V and J ends lost 4 bases and 4 bases respectively, with 8 bases between them. CDR3 region: CASSSTRYEQYF. The CDR3 coding sequence is TGTGCCAGCAGTTCGACGAGGTACGAGCAGTACTTC.

The V call is TRBV23-1, the J call TRBJ2-2, with 7 bases aligning to TRBD1. TRBV23-1 has ORF status, its function being uncertain. V was pared by 3 bases and J by 3 bases, with 7 bases of the junction left unmatched. CDR3 length equals 16 residues. The CDR3 DNA sequence: TGCGCCAGCAGTCACGGGACAGAGGAAGACACCGGGGAGCTGTTTTTT. Translated, it gives CASSHGTEEDTGELFF.